This TCR beta chain was sequenced for a study of cytomegalovirus exposure and HLA in healthy donors. This clone has a single count. Its specificity is not known. 60 Vbeta and 13 Jbeta primers were used in PCR. Original processing methods: An analysis that came later counted tens of millions of unique TCR beta chains, roughly 11 million shared. Using immunoSEQ multiplex PCR, the repertoire was profiled, and TCRdb retains in-frame clones only, with some absent. Clonal size and the V and J genes are those of that table, whereas D and trimming came from the DNA. The table lists about 170,000 clones, 70% to 90% of them singletons. CDR3 length: 15 amino acids. V shed 1 base and J 6 bases; nucleotides not matched to a gene: 6. CDR1 is SEHNR and CDR2 is FQNEAQ in the germline V gene (reference sequence). Findings and caveats of the study: A later analysis showed TCR association rates differing by HLA locus, peaking at DRB1 and lowest at HLA-C.

Specimen: PBMCs. The chain is built from TRBV7-9 and TRBJ2-7; 10 bases map to TRBD1. This TCR was sampled from a woman younger than 30 in good health and CMV-seronegative. CDR3 protein: CASSLGGDRGAEQYF. CDR3 coding DNA: TGTGCCAGCAGCTTAGGTGGGGACAGGGGAGCCGAGCAGTACTTC.